This T cell receptor (beta chain) comes out of a study of cytomegalovirus exposure and HLA in healthy donors (dated by TCRdb to about 2017). Background for the entire study: According to a later analysis, the roughly 120 validation repertoires were produced on the same platform as the approximately 690 repertoires of the first cohort. The study aimed to test whether signatures of past pathogen exposure could be identified by cataloging public T cell receptors. Besides the first cohort of more than 650 subjects, a separate validation cohort made up of 90 to 150 different subjects was used. High-throughput TCR immunosequencing, statistical association of individual TCRs with disease status, and machine learning were combined to predict cytomegalovirus infection status.

The full study reports these points: In a later analysis, TCRs clustered in the first cohort were found to also tend to co-occur in the approximately 120 validation repertoires, with 90% to 95% of cluster scores above 0. It was suggested by the authors that the approach could potentially be generalized to other disease states and immunological phenotypes. The classifier was reported to diagnose cytomegalovirus status with high specificity and sensitivity in both the original cohort and the validation cohort. The study gave a list of about 170 TCR beta chains associated with cytomegalovirus. Three of the identified cytomegalovirus-associated TCR beta chains were confirmed in vitro to be specific for cytomegalovirus antigens. While some public TCRs were present in many individuals, most TCR sequences turned up only very rarely across donors. A later analysis had no HLA typing for the validation cohort, so co-occurrence there was scored across all 130 or so repertoires.

Preparation of the library involved the immunoSEQ multiplex PCR assay. The authors' analysis ran thus. A statistical classification framework was built to diagnose cytomegalovirus status from the catalog of TCR beta chain sequences. Here the immuneACCESS table is served through TCRdb, limited to in-frame sequences with V and J called. Missing clones are a known gap in these copies; in checked studies unresolved V genes cover under half, and the rest lacks a known reason. Clonal size and the V and J genes are those of that table, whereas D and trimming came from the DNA. This sample is represented by about 82,000 clones; 95% of them were singletons. More than 0.6% of the sample goes to the ten largest clones. The CDR3 goes from the cysteine to the phenylalanine over 14 residues. The read is trimmed to its CDR3 DNA, 42 bases read in frame from base 1. V loses 5 bases, J loses 1 base, and the germline ends lie 12 bases apart. CDR1 and CDR2, looked up from the germline V gene (reference sequence), are LNHDA and SQIVND.

Donors formed part of the validation cohort, which comprised over a hundred subjects and was distinct from the first cohort of 670 or so subjects. On this clone: This clone's antigen is unknown. Base-call qualities are not available, and no considerably larger clone is one nucleotide away.

The sequence joins TRBV19 to TRBJ2-7, with TRBD2 perhaps the D gene, on 5 matching bases. The source is a woman younger than 35 in good health and CMV-seronegative. Material: PBMCs. DNA sequence: TGTGCCAGTAGTGCGAGGGTAGGGTCCTACGAGCAGTACTTC. Its protein is CASSARVGSYEQYF.